The 27 T cell receptor beta chains below come from one sample, sequenced in a study of blood T cell repertoires in COVID-19 (TCRdb year 2020). Preparation of the library involved the immunoSEQ multiplex PCR assay. Imported from immuneACCESS, the table was reduced by TCRdb to in-frame sequences with V and J called. These copies leave out some clones; in studies compared against another copy, an unresolved V gene accounts for under half, and the cause of the remainder is not known. A total of 250,000 to 300,000 clones appear in this sample, approximately 89% of them only once. The top ten clones comprise under 15% of the sample. Sequencing used peripheral blood. The receptors were sampled from an older woman with acute or convalescent COVID-19.

The chain is built from TRBV12-3 or TRBV12-4 and TRBJ1-2; D call uncertain. V was trimmed by 1 base and J by 8 bases, leaving 8 bases between them. The CDR3 has 12 residues. The DNA of the CDR3 is TGTGCCAGCAGTTTAGACGGGAGAGGCTACACCTTC. Amino acid sequence: CASSLDGRGYTF.

The V gene is TRBV25-1, the J gene TRBJ2-1; D perhaps matches TRBD1 (6 bases). Germline V CDR1 and CDR2: MGHDK, SYGVNS. This CDR3 spans 14 amino acids. The ends were cut back, 6 bases at V and 0 bases at J, with 9 bases in the middle. DNA of the CDR3: TGTGCCAGCAGAGACAGGAGCTCCTACAATGAGCAGTTCTTC. Residues: CASRDRSSYNEQFF.

The chain uses TRBV18 and TRBJ2-7, with D possibly TRBD1 on 5 matching bases. CDR1 and CDR2 (germline): KGHSH, LQKENI. Trimming stripped 3 bases from V and 0 bases from J, with 6 bases between. The CDR3 runs 13 residues. The CDR3 region has the DNA TGTGCCAGCTCACCCGACAGCTCCTACGAGCAGTACTTC. This translates into CASSPDSSYEQYF.

The rearrangement joins TRBV7-3 to TRBJ1-1; unclear D gene. V was pared by 1 base and J by 7 bases, with 7 bases between. The CDR3 is 12 amino acids. Germline V CDR1 and CDR2: SGHTA, FQGTGA. The CDR3 region is CASSLRPGEAFF. For the CDR3, the DNA is TGTGCCAGCAGCTTAAGACCGGGTGAAGCTTTCTTT.

The rearrangement links TRBV7-6 to TRBJ2-7; the match to TRBD1 covers 10 bases. The length of the CDR3 is 14 residues. The J segment lost 6 bases and the V segment lost 5 bases, leaving 7 bases of the junction unmatched. CDR1 is SGHVS and CDR2 is FNYEAQ in the germline V gene. CDR3 in amino acids: CASSLRDRGTEQYF. In DNA, the CDR3 is TGTGCCAGCAGCCTCCGGGACAGGGGCACCGAGCAGTACTTC.

This clone showed up just a few times. This chain connects TRBV11-3 to TRBJ2-1; 10 positions agree with TRBD2. J lost 7 bases, V lost 5 bases, and 8 bases had no gene match. The germline V gene has CDR1 SGHNT and CDR2 YENEEA. The CDR3 length is 15 residues. CDR3 DNA sequence: TGTGCCAGCAGCAAAAGCGGGGGGGCTCGGAATGAGCAGTTCTTC. It encodes CASSKSGGARNEQFF.

The rearrangement uses TRBV15 and TRBJ2-3; 11 positions agree with TRBD1. The CDR3 length is 17 residues. Germline CDR1 and CDR2: LNHNV and YYDKDF (reference sequence). V shed 4 bases and J 0 bases; nucleotides not matched to a gene: 6. The CDR3 sequence is CATSNPDRGRSTDTQYF. The CDR3 region has the DNA TGTGCCACCAGCAACCCGGACAGGGGGCGCAGCACAGATACGCAGTATTTT.

To note about this clone: The sample holds other DNA sequences that translate to the same CDR3. V and J are TRBV9 and TRBJ2-3, with 12 bases that match TRBD2. Looked up from germline, CDR1 is SGDLS and CDR2 is YYNGEE. The CDR3 covers 15 residues. After removal of 3 bases from V and 4 bases from J, the junction contained 3 bases not matched to a gene. In nucleotides, the CDR3 is TGTGCCAGCAGCGCGACTAGCGGGAGCCCAGATACGCAGTATTTT. Translating gives CASSATSGSPDTQYF.

This clone came up a few times. Sequence at one end of the junction differs from germline and may be a read error. The CDR3 region is CSVKDRENTEAFF. The CDR3 DNA is TGCAGCGTTAAAGACAGGGAGAACACTGAAGCTTTCTTT. The chain joins TRBV29-1 to TRBJ1-1; 7 nucleotides line up with TRBD1. The germline CDR1 and CDR2 sequences are SQVTM and ANQGSEA. The CDR3 covers 13 residues.

The chain has TRBV9 and TRBJ1-6; D is unresolved. With 2 bases removed from V and 8 bases from J, the gap between germline ends came to 8 bases. The germline gives CDR1 SGDLS, CDR2 YYNGEE. CDR3 length: 13 amino acids. The CDR3 is CASSVEGYSPLHF. CDR3 nucleotides: TGTGCCAGCAGCGTCGAGGGTTATTCACCCCTCCACTTT.

The chain joins TRBV7-9 to TRBJ1-5; D is unclear. V was pared by 5 bases and J by 1 base, with 9 bases between. The CDR3 contains 14 residues. Germline CDR1 reads SEHNR; CDR2 reads FQNEAQ (reference sequence). The CDR3 DNA sequence: TGTGCCAGCAGCCCAGGTACGAGCAATCAGCCCCAGCATTTT. Its translation: CASSPGTSNQPQHF.

This clone was seen once. This chain uses TRBV28 with TRBJ2-5; TRBD1 matches at 8 bases. Germline loops: CDR1 MDHEN, CDR2 SYDVKM. The CDR3 consists of 14 residues. The J segment lost 5 bases and the V segment lost 8 bases, leaving 10 bases of the junction unmatched. The CDR3 loop is CASGGPGGAETQYF. The DNA for the CDR3 is TGTGCCAGCGGTGGTCCAGGGGGCGCGGAGACCCAGTACTTC.

This clone was found once. V and J are TRBV7-8 and TRBJ2-7; D not resolved. The germline gives CDR1 SGHVS, CDR2 FQNEAQ. This CDR3 contains 11 residues. The ends were cut back, 5 bases at V and 8 bases at J, with 10 bases in the middle. CDR3 coding DNA: TGTGCCAGCAGCCAAAGAGCCAAGCAGTACTTC. Translating gives CASSQRAKQYF.

This clone has more than one count but fewer than ten. The chain employs TRBV27 and TRBJ1-4; tentatively, D is TRBD1 (5 bases). The CDR3 spans 17 residues. Germline V gene sequence: CDR1 MNHEY, CDR2 SMNVEV (reference sequence). V lost 2 bases to trimming and J lost 3 bases, with 16 bases between them. The CDR3 is CASSLIGGRRANEKLFF. Here the CDR3 DNA reads TGTGCCAGCAGTTTAATTGGGGGAAGGAGGGCTAATGAAAAACTGTTTTTT.

J is TRBJ2-3 and V is TRBV19; a possible D gene is TRBD1 (6 bases). V lost 3 bases and J 3 bases, leaving 19 bases between the germline ends. The CDR3 spans 17 residues. Germline V gives CDR1 LNHDA, CDR2 SQIVND (reference sequence). The CDR3 nucleotides read TGTGCCAGTAGTATCCAATGGACAGCCCTTGGGACAGATACGCAGTATTTT. The encoded protein is CASSIQWTALGTDTQYF.

The chain has TRBV19 and TRBJ2-7; 7 bases match TRBD1. V lost 3 bases and J lost 2; bases outside the gene matches: 7. Germline-derived CDR1 and CDR2 are LNHDA and SQIVND (reference sequence). The CDR3 runs 15 residues. The CDR3: CASSISYRGPYEQYF. CDR3 nucleotides: TGTGCCAGTAGTATTTCTTACAGGGGCCCCTACGAGCAGTACTTC.

CDR3 coding DNA: TGTGCCAGCAGCCGTACCGGGACAGGGACTGAAGCTTTCTTT. Protein: CASSRTGTGTEAFF. The gene calls are TRBV7-9 and TRBJ1-1, with TRBD1 matching over 9 bases. The germline V gene encodes CDR1 SEHNR and CDR2 FQNEAQ (reference sequence). Trimming removed 5 bases from V and 5 bases from J; junction bases left unmatched: 6. CDR3 length: 14 amino acids.

This clone appeared a single time. J is TRBJ1-1 and V is TRBV27; 10 bases are a match to TRBD1. With 3 bases clipped from V and 2 bases from J, the junction kept 9 bases outside the gene matches. Germline CDR1 is MNHEY and CDR2 is SMNVEV (reference sequence). This CDR3 region has 17 residues. The CDR3: CASSFLSTGGRNTEAFF. The CDR3 DNA follows: TGTGCCAGCAGTTTCCTCTCGACAGGGGGCCGAAACACTGAAGCTTTCTTT.

The chain employs TRBV2 and TRBJ2-2, with TRBD1 matching over 10 bases. This CDR3 region has 15 residues. Germline CDR1 SNHLY, CDR2 FYNNEI. V dropped 5 bases and J dropped 3; count of bases not matched to a gene: 3. DNA for the CDR3: TGTGCCAGCAGTCGACAGGGGGCTTACACCGGGGAGCTGTTTTTT. This encodes CASSRQGAYTGELFF. The variable domain in full, completed from reference TRBV2 and TRBJ2-2, reads EPEVTQTPSHQVTQMGQEVILRCVPISNHLYFYWYRQILGQKVEFLVSFYNNEISEKSEIFDDQFSVERPDGSNFTLKIRSTKLEDSAMYFCASSRQGAYTGELFFGEGSRLTVL.

The V and J genes are TRBV11-3 and TRBJ2-1; 9 positions match TRBD1. Germline assignment: CDR1 SGHNT and CDR2 YENEEA. This CDR3 has 17 residues. V shed 2 bases, J shed 9 bases, and the junction held 14 bases outside the gene matches. CDR3 region: CASSLRAGTGLGSEQFF. CDR3 nucleotide sequence: TGTGCCAGCAGCTTAAGGGCCGGGACAGGGTTGGGCAGTGAGCAGTTCTTC. The full variable domain, with the rest looked up from reference TRBV11-3 and TRBJ2-1, is EAGVVQSPRYKIIEKKQPVAFWCNPISGHNTLYWYLQNLGQGPELLIRYENEEAVDDSQLPKDRFSAERLKGVDSTLKIQPAELGDSAVYLCASSLRAGTGLGSEQFFGPGTRLTVL.

The chain couples TRBV6-5 to TRBJ2-7, with TRBD1 matching 10 bases. Germline V lookup: CDR1 MNHEY, CDR2 SVGAGI. V shed 6 bases and J 0 bases; nucleotides not matched to a gene: 5. CDR3 length equals 15 residues. The CDR3 DNA reads as TGTGCCAGCAGGATGGGACAGGGGAGCTCCTACGAGCAGTACTTC. It yields the protein CASRMGQGSSYEQYF.

The chain uses TRBV4-3 and TRBJ1-3; 8 bases map to TRBD1. CDR1 is LGHNA, CDR2 YSLEER, per germline. The CDR3 is made up of 14 amino acids. J lost 7 bases, V lost 4 bases, and 6 bases had no gene match. CDR3 sequence: CASSPGTGGNTIYF. In DNA, the CDR3 is TGCGCCAGCAGCCCAGGGACAGGTGGGAACACCATATATTTT.

The CDR3 DNA reads as TGTGCCAGCAGTGAACTACCGACTAGCGGGACCTACAATGAGCAGTTCTTC. Its protein product is CASSELPTSGTYNEQFF. This sequence joins TRBV5-4 and TRBJ2-1; TRBD2 matches at 11 bases. With V trimmed by 5 bases and J by 2 bases, 9 bases remained unmatched. The CDR3 sequence is 17 residues long. Germline assignment: CDR1 SGHNT and CDR2 YYREEE (reference sequence).

V gene TRBV19 combines with J gene TRBJ1-4; D is undetermined. In germline, CDR1 is LNHDA, CDR2 SQIVND (reference sequence). Trimming stripped 4 bases from V and 1 base from J, with 10 bases between. There are 15 residues in the CDR3. This CDR3 reads CASSRAPETNEKLFF. CDR3 in DNA: TGTGCCAGTAGTAGGGCCCCGGAAACTAATGAAAAACTGTTTTTT.

This chain uses TRBV7-2 with TRBJ2-2, with D possibly TRBD2 on 5 matching bases. V was trimmed by 2 bases and J by 5 bases, leaving 9 bases between them. CDR1 is SGHTA, CDR2 FQGNSA, per germline. The CDR3 consists of 14 residues. The CDR3 region is CASSLFPGTGELFF. The CDR3 DNA follows: TGTGCCAGCAGCTTATTCCCGGGAACCGGGGAGCTGTTTTTT.

This rearrangement joins TRBV28 to TRBJ2-7, with 9 bases that match TRBD1. The V gene end was trimmed by 5 bases and the J gene end by 4 bases; junction bases not matched to a gene: 6. Germline-derived CDR1 and CDR2 are MDHEN and SYDVKM. The CDR3 is 14 amino acids. CDR3 residues: CASSPGTGRYEQYF. The DNA of the CDR3 is TGTGCCAGCAGTCCCGGGACAGGGAGATACGAGCAGTACTTC. The variable domain in full, with the rest retrieved from reference TRBV28 and TRBJ2-7, is DVKVTQSSRYLVKRTGEKVFLECVQDMDHENMFWYRQDPGLGLRLIYFSYDVKMKEKGDIPEGYSVSREKKERFSLILESASTNQTSMYLCASSPGTGRYEQYFGPGTRLTVT.

The sample holds one count of this clone. The rearrangement links TRBV6-1 to TRBJ1-2, with 9 positions matching TRBD1. The germline CDR1 and CDR2 sequences are MNHNS and SASEGT. The CDR3 has 13 residues. The junction had 4 bases not matched to a gene; V was cut back by 5 bases and J by 6 bases. The CDR3 DNA reads as TGTGCCAGCAGTCCCGGACAGGGGCATGGCTACACCTTC. It encodes CASSPGQGHGYTF.